This paragraph reports one T cell receptor beta chain. The target antigen is unknown. There are 13 residues in the CDR3. The V and J ends lost 4 bases and 2 bases, in that order; junction bases with no gene match: 2. Germline V CDR1 and CDR2: GTSNPN, SVGIG (reference sequence). The entry originates in a study of cytomegalovirus exposure and HLA in healthy donors. General observations from the study: Later analysis associated a missense DCLRE1C variant with TCR beta V- and J-gene trimming.

Amplification used 60 Vbeta primers and 13 Jbeta primers. TCRdb keeps only in-frame clones here, not all; method: immunoSEQ multiplex PCR. The table has some 100,000 clones, 69% seen once; the top ten hold 5.4%. The rearrangement links TRBV30 to TRBJ2-1; TRBD1 agrees at 7 bases. Sequences were obtained from PBMCs. This receptor was identified in a woman aged 65 to 85 in good health and CMV-seropositive. This CDR3 is CAWTDRAYNEQFF. The CDR3 nucleotides are TGTGCCTGGACCGACAGGGCCTACAATGAGCAGTTCTTC.